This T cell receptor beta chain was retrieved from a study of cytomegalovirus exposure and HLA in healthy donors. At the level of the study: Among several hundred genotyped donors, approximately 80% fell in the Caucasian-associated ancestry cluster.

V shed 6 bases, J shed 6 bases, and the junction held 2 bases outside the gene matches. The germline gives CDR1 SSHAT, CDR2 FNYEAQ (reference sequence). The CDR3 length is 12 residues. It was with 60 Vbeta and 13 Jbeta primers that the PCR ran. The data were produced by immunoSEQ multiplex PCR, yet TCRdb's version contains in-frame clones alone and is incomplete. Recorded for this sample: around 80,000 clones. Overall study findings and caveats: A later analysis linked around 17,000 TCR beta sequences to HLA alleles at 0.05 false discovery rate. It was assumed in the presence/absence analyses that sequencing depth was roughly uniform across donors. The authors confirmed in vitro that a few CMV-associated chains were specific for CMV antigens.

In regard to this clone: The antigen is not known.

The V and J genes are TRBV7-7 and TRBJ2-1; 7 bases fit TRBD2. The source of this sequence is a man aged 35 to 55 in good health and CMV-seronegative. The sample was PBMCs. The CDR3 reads CASRGEGNEQFF. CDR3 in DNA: TGTGCCAGCAGAGGGGAGGGCAATGAGCAGTTCTTC.